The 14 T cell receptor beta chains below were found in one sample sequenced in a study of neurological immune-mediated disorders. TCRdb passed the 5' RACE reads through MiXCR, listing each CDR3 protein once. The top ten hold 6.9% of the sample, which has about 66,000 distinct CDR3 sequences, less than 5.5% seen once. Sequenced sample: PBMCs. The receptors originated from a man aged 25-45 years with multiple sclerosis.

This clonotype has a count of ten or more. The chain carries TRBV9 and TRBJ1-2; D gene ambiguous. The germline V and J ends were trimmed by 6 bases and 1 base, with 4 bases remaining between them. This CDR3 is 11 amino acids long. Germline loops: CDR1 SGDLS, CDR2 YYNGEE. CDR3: CASIGNYGYTF. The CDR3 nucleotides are TGTGCCAGCATTGGTAACTATGGCTACACCTTC.

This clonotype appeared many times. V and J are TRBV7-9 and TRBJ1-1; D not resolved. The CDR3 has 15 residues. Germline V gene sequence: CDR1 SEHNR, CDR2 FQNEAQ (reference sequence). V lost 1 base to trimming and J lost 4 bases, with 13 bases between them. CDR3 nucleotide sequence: TGTGCCAGCAGCTTAGGTGGAGGGATGAGCACTGAAGCTTTCTTT. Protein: CASSLGGGMSTEAFF.

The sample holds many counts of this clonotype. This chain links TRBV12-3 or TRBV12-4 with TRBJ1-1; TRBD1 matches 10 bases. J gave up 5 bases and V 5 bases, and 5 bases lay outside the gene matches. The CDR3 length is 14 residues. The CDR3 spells CASSPRDRGTEAFF. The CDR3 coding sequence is TGTGCCAGCAGTCCCCGGGACAGGGGAACTGAAGCTTTCTTT.

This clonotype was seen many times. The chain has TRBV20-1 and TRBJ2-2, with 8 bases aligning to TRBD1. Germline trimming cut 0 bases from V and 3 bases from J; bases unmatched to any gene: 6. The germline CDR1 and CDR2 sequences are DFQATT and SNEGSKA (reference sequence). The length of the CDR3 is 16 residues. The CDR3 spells CSAREVAGGYTGELFF. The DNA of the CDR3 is TGCAGTGCTAGAGAGGTCGCAGGGGGCTACACCGGGGAGCTGTTTTTT.

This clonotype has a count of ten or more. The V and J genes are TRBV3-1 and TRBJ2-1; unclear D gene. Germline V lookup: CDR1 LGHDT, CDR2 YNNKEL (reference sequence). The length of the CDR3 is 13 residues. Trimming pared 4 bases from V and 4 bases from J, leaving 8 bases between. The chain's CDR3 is CASSPFLYNEQFF. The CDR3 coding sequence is TGTGCCAGCAGCCCATTCTTATACAATGAGCAGTTCTTC.

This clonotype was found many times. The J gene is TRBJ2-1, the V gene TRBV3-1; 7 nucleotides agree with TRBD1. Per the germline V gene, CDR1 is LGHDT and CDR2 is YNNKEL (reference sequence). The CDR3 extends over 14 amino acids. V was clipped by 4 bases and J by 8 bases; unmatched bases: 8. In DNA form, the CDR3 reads TGTGCCAGCAGCCCTGGGGACAGAGTGGATGAGCAGTTCTTC. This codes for CASSPGDRVDEQFF.

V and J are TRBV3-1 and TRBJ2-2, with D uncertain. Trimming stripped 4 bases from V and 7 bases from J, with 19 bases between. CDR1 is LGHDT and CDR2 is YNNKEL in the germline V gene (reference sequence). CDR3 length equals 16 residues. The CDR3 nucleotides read TGTGCCAGCAGCCCGCTTCTGGACCCCTCCCTCGGGGAGCTGTTTTTT. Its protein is CASSPLLDPSLGELFF.

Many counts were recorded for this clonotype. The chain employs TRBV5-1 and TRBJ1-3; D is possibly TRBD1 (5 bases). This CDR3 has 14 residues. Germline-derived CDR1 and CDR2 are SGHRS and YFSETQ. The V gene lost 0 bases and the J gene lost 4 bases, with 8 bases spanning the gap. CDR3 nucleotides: TGCGCCAGCAGCTTGGGAGGGGACGGAAACACCATATATTTT. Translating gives CASSLGGDGNTIYF.

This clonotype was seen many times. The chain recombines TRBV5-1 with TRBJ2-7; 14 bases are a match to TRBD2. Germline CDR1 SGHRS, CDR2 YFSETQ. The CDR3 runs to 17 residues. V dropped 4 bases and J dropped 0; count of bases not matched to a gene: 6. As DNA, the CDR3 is TGCGCCAGCAGCCAGGGACTAGCGGGGGCCGGCTCCTACGAGCAGTACGTC. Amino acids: CASSQGLAGAGSYEQYV.

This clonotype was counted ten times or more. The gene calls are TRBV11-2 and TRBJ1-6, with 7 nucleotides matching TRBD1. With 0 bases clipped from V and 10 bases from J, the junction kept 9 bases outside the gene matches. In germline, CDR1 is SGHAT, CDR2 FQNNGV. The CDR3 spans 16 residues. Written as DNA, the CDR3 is TGTGCCAGCAGCTTAGACGCGAGGACAGGAGAATCACCCCTCCACTTT. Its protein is CASSLDARTGESPLHF.

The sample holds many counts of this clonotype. CDR3 DNA sequence: TGTGCCAGCAGTGAAGGAAAGGGACAGGGGGCCGCAGATACGCAGTATTTT. As protein: CASSEGKGQGAADTQYF. The chain combines TRBV25-1 with TRBJ2-3; 12 nucleotides agree with TRBD1. CDR3 length: 17 residues. The V and J ends lost 2 bases and 4 bases, in that order; junction bases with no gene match: 7. Germline V gives CDR1 MGHDK, CDR2 SYGVNS.

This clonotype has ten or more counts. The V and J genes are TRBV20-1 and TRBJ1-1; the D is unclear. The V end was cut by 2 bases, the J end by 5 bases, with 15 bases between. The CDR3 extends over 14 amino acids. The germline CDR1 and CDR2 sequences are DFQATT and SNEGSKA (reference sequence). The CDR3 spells CSARRPSMETEAFF. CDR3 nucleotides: TGCAGTGCTAGACGTCCCTCTATGGAGACTGAAGCTTTCTTT.

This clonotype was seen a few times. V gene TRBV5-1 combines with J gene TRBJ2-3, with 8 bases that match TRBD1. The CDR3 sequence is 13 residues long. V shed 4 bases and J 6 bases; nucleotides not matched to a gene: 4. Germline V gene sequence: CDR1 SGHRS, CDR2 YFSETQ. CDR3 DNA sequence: TGCGCCAGCAGCAGGACAGGGATGGATACGCAGTATTTT. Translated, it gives CASSRTGMDTQYF.

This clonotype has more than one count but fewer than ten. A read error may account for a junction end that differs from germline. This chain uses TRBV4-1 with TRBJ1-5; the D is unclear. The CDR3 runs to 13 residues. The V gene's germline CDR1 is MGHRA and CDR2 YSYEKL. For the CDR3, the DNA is TGCGCCAGCAGCCAAGATCTAGGGCAGCCCCAGAATTTT. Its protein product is CASSQDLGQPQNF.